This entry lists 25 T cell receptor beta chains sequenced from one sample in a study of cytomegalovirus exposure and HLA in healthy donors. The primer mix had 60 Vbeta and 13 Jbeta primers. Sequencing used immunoSEQ multiplex PCR; TCRdb keeps in-frame clones, though not all of them. The repertoire has more than 110,000 clones, more than 70% of them found once; the top ten carry 2.4%. Material: PBMCs. The receptors come from a man aged 50-59 years in good health and CMV-seronegative.

This clone was counted only a few times. The chain has TRBV19 and TRBJ2-5; 12 bases agree with TRBD1. Germline loops: CDR1 LNHDA, CDR2 SQIVND (reference sequence). The CDR3 runs to 17 residues. With 2 bases clipped from V and 5 bases from J, the junction kept 9 bases outside the gene matches. Here the CDR3 reads CASSILGTGGAGETQYF. The CDR3 coding sequence is TGTGCCAGTAGTATACTAGGGACAGGGGGCGCCGGGGAGACCCAGTACTTC.

DNA of the CDR3: TGCAGCGTTTTTGGGACAATGATGAACACTGAAGCTTTCTTT. Translated: CSVFGTMMNTEAFF. The chain recombines TRBV29-1 with TRBJ1-1; possible D gene TRBD1, 6 bases. CDR3 length: 14 residues. Germline loops: CDR1 SQVTM, CDR2 ANQGSEA. The germline V and J ends were trimmed by 5 bases and 0 bases, with 13 bases remaining between them.

The J gene is TRBJ2-5, the V gene TRBV30; 10 bases match TRBD2. From germline, CDR1 is GTSNPN and CDR2 SVGIG (reference sequence). V was pared by 0 bases and J by 5 bases, with 6 bases of the junction left unmatched. The CDR3 covers 15 residues. The CDR3 protein is CAWSVLAGARETQYF. The CDR3 DNA reads TGTGCCTGGAGTGTCCTAGCGGGGGCCCGGGAGACCCAGTACTTC.

The CDR3 DNA reads TGTGCCAGCAGTGAAAGACAGGCCCGACACAATGAGCAGTTCTTC. Translation: CASSERQARHNEQFF. The chain has TRBV6-1 and TRBJ2-1; the D gene is possibly TRBD1 (6 bases). CDR1 MNHNS and CDR2 SASEGT come from the germline V gene. The V end was cut by 2 bases, the J end by 5 bases, with 13 bases between. The CDR3 loop spans 15 amino acids.

The genes are TRBV14 and TRBJ1-4, with D perhaps matching TRBD1 (5 bases). From germline, CDR1 is SGHDN and CDR2 FVKESK. The V gene lost 6 bases and the J gene lost 5 bases, with 16 bases spanning the gap. The CDR3 runs to 15 residues. The CDR3 DNA reads as TGTGCCAGCAGTCAGAAAGACCGGACAAATGAAAAACTGTTTTTT. It yields the protein CASSQKDRTNEKLFF.

The chain uses TRBV29-1 and TRBJ2-2, with TRBD1 matching over 8 bases. The CDR3 runs 13 residues. V lost 8 bases and J lost 7; bases outside the gene matches: 9. In germline, CDR1 is SQVTM, CDR2 ANQGSEA. The CDR3, as DNA: TGCAGCTTCGGGACAGGAGACGACGGGGAGCTGTTTTTT. It codes for CSFGTGDDGELFF.

This chain joins TRBV11-3 and TRBJ2-2; the D gene is possibly TRBD2 (7 bases). V lost 8 bases, J lost 5 bases, and 21 bases lay in between. CDR1 SGHNT and CDR2 YENEEA come from the germline V gene. The CDR3 runs 16 residues. The CDR3 protein is CASGSETGRATGELFF. The DNA for the CDR3 is TGTGCCAGCGGCTCTGAAACAGGGAGGGCGACCGGGGAGCTGTTTTTT.

This CDR3 is CASSDRDHEQYF. CDR3 DNA sequence: TGTGCCAGCAGTGACAGGGACCACGAGCAGTACTTC. The V and J genes are TRBV28 and TRBJ2-7; 7 bases map to TRBD1. Germline loops: CDR1 MDHEN, CDR2 SYDVKM. The ends lost 5 bases at V and 5 bases at J; junction bases unmatched: 3. The CDR3 loop spans 12 amino acids. Using reference TRBV28 and TRBJ2-7 for the parts outside the CDR3, the full variable domain is DVKVTQSSRYLVKRTGEKVFLECVQDMDHENMFWYRQDPGLGLRLIYFSYDVKMKEKGDIPEGYSVSREKKERFSLILESASTNQTSMYLCASSDRDHEQYFGPGTRLTVT.

The rearrangement joins TRBV27 to TRBJ1-1; D is unclear. Germline V gene data show CDR1 as MNHEY and CDR2 as SMNVEV (reference sequence). This CDR3 has 16 amino acids. Trimming left V 1 base short and J 3 bases short, with 15 bases between. Here the CDR3 DNA reads TGTGCCAGCAGTTTATTGAACATCGGGGTCCACACTGAAGCTTTCTTT. Protein: CASSLLNIGVHTEAFF.

The V gene is TRBV5-1, the J gene TRBJ1-2, with D possibly being TRBD1 (6 bases). The V gene lost 4 bases and the J gene lost 5 bases, with 15 bases spanning the gap. The CDR3 totals 14 residues. The germline V gene has CDR1 SGHRS and CDR2 YFSETQ. The CDR3 spells CASSQETGRYGYTF. CDR3 DNA sequence: TGCGCCAGCAGCCAAGAGACAGGACGGTATGGCTACACCTTC.

The V and J genes are TRBV30 and TRBJ1-2; D gene uncertain. Germline CDR1 and CDR2: GTSNPN and SVGIG (reference sequence). This CDR3 comprises 14 residues. Trimming pared 4 bases from V and 2 bases from J, leaving 14 bases between. The CDR3 sequence: CAWNRIPENYGYTF. The CDR3 DNA follows: TGTGCCTGGAATCGAATTCCGGAGAACTATGGCTACACCTTC.

The rearrangement joins TRBV5-6 to TRBJ1-3, with no clear D. The germline V gene encodes CDR1 SGHDT and CDR2 YYEEEE. The CDR3 sequence is 15 residues long. V was shortened by 0 bases and J by 0 bases, with 7 bases between the two germline ends. In nucleotides, the CDR3 is TGTGCCAGCAGCTTGGTGGTCGGCTCTGGAAACACCATATATTTT. Its protein product is CASSLVVGSGNTIYF.

The chain combines TRBV13 with TRBJ1-1; the D is unclear. Germline V lookup: CDR1 PRHDT, CDR2 FYEKMQ (reference sequence). This CDR3 comprises 12 residues. Trimming took off 2 bases at V and 2 bases at J, with 3 bases between the two ends. CDR3 DNA sequence: TGTGCCAGCAGCTTACTCAACACTGAAGCTTTCTTT. Translated, it gives CASSLLNTEAFF.

The V call is TRBV5-1, the J call TRBJ2-1; D might be TRBD2 (5 bases). The CDR3 totals 12 residues. Germline-derived CDR1 and CDR2 are SGHRS and YFSETQ. The V gene lost 4 bases and the J gene lost 5 bases, with 7 bases spanning the gap. Here the CDR3 DNA reads TGCGCCAGCAGCCGACTAAACAATGAGCAGTTCTTC. It is translated as CASSRLNNEQFF.

This clone has only one observation. The CDR3 protein is CASSSGGLAQETQYF. The CDR3 nucleotides are TGCGCCAGCAGCTCGGGTGGGTTAGCACAAGAGACCCAGTACTTC. This chain links TRBV5-1 with TRBJ2-5; no reliable D call. This CDR3 has 15 amino acids. With 3 bases removed from V and 2 bases from J, the gap between germline ends came to 14 bases. Germline V lookup: CDR1 SGHRS, CDR2 YFSETQ.

This chain connects TRBV15 to TRBJ2-7, with 8 positions matching TRBD2. The CDR3 covers 17 residues. From germline, CDR1 is LNHNV and CDR2 YYDKDF (reference sequence). The junction had 9 bases not matched to a gene; V was cut back by 1 base and J by 1 base. As DNA, the CDR3 is TGTGCCACCAGCAGAGTAATGAGCGGGGGACCTTCCTACGAGCAGTACTTC. Protein sequence: CATSRVMSGGPSYEQYF. Based on the CDR3 plus reference TRBV15 and TRBJ2-7, the full variable domain is DAMVIQNPRYQVTQFGKPVTLSCSQTLNHNVMYWYQQKSSQAPKLLFHYYDKDFNNEADTPDNFQSRRPNTSFCFLDIRSPGLGDTAMYLCATSRVMSGGPSYEQYFGPGTRLTVT.

The rearrangement links TRBV30 to TRBJ2-7; TRBD1 aligns across 7 bases. The CDR3 extends over 12 amino acids. The germline gives CDR1 GTSNPN, CDR2 SVGIG (reference sequence). V shed 2 bases, J shed 3 bases, and the junction held 1 base outside the gene matches. The CDR3 bases are TGTGCCTGGAGTCGGGACAGCTACGAGCAGTACTTC. The encoded protein is CAWSRDSYEQYF.

This chain uses TRBV29-1 with TRBJ2-1, with D perhaps TRBD2 (6 bases). The V and J ends lost 3 bases and 6 bases respectively, with 6 bases between them. Germline CDR1 and CDR2: SQVTM and ANQGSEA. This CDR3 has 11 amino acids. CDR3 residues: CSVETSNEQFF. The DNA for the CDR3 is TGCAGCGTTGAGACTAGCAATGAGCAGTTCTTC.

The chain combines TRBV18 with TRBJ1-2; 9 nucleotides line up with TRBD1. With 6 bases clipped from V and 7 bases from J, the junction kept 12 bases outside the gene matches. This CDR3 contains 15 residues. The germline CDR1 and CDR2 sequences are KGHSH and LQKENI. The CDR3 DNA is TGTGCCAGCTCTCCGAGTGGGACAGGGATGACTGGCTACACCTTC. Translated: CASSPSGTGMTGYTF. Full variable domain (rest looked up from reference TRBV18 and TRBJ1-2): NAGVMQNPRHLVRRRGQEARLRCSPMKGHSHVYWYRQLPEEGLKFMVYLQKENIIDESGMPKERFSAEFPKEGPSILRIQQVVRGDSAAYFCASSPSGTGMTGYTFGSGTRLTVV.

The chain has TRBV28 and TRBJ1-2, with D perhaps matching TRBD1 (6 bases). The germline V and J ends were trimmed by 5 bases and 10 bases, with 17 bases remaining between them. Per the germline V gene, CDR1 is MDHEN and CDR2 is SYDVKM. CDR3 length: 13 residues. CDR3 bases: TGTGCCAGCAGTCCGGGACACGGGATTTCCTACACCTTC. Its translation is CASSPGHGISYTF.

This chain joins TRBV7-9 and TRBJ2-5; 9 bases are a match to TRBD1. Germline trimming cut 1 base from V and 5 bases from J; bases unmatched to any gene: 5. This CDR3 has 15 residues. Per germline, CDR1 SEHNR and CDR2 FQNEAQ (reference sequence). CDR3 amino acids: CASSLGGGQGETQYF. In DNA, the CDR3 is TGTGCCAGCAGCTTAGGGGGCGGACAGGGGGAGACCCAGTACTTC.

The CDR3 nucleotides are TGTGCCAGCAGCGGGTACGGGACCCAGTACTTC. Its protein product is CASSGYGTQYF. The chain recombines TRBV2 with TRBJ2-5; no definite D call. The V gene lost 6 bases and the J gene lost 7 bases, with 9 bases spanning the gap. CDR1 and CDR2 from the germline V gene are SNHLY and FYNNEI. The length of the CDR3 is 11 residues.

CDR3 nucleotides: TGCGCCAGCAGCTCGGACGAGACAGGGGGCGATACTGAAGCTTTCTTT. The encoded protein is CASSSDETGGDTEAFF. The chain is built from TRBV5-1 and TRBJ1-1, with TRBD1 matching over 10 bases. The CDR3 runs 16 residues. J lost 5 bases, V lost 3 bases, and 10 bases had no gene match. CDR1 is SGHRS and CDR2 is YFSETQ in the germline V gene.

The genes are TRBV6-5 and TRBJ1-2; 7 nucleotides line up with TRBD1. Germline V gene sequence: CDR1 MNHEY, CDR2 SVGAGI. Trimming removed 5 bases from V and 2 bases from J; junction bases left unmatched: 8. The CDR3 contains 15 residues. The DNA of the CDR3 is TGTGCCAGCAGTAAAAAGACAGGGACCAACTATGGCTACACCTTC. It is translated as CASSKKTGTNYGYTF.

This chain uses TRBV19 with TRBJ2-5, with TRBD1 matching over 12 bases. CDR3 length: 13 residues. Germline V gene data show CDR1 as LNHDA and CDR2 as SQIVND (reference sequence). With V trimmed by 10 bases and J by 5 bases, 5 bases remained unmatched. The CDR3 sequence: CATRDRGHETQYF. The CDR3 DNA reads as TGTGCCACGCGGGACAGGGGGCATGAGACCCAGTACTTC.